This section outlines one TCR beta chain sequence together with its context. This receptor's antigen is unknown. It has no much larger one-base neighbor in the sample; base qualities were not kept. The source of the sample is a study of T-cell memory formation after mild COVID-19 (dated by TCRdb to the early 2020s). About the investigation overall: TCR sequence clusters from the two donors were found to be largely donor specific. In two donors, T-cell clones that expanded and contracted after mild COVID-19 were tracked by sequencing TCRalpha and TCRbeta repertoires over time. The cohort was made up of two young adult volunteers, one female and one male, who were previously healthy.

TCRdb names Illumina NovaSeq 6000 as the instrument used. Using 5'RACE with constant-segment primers, TCRalpha and TCRbeta cDNA libraries were constructed, with sample barcodes and unique molecular identifiers added in the process. RNA was extracted from every sample with Trizol reagent. Library amplification was performed in two PCR steps, and a second sample barcode and Illumina TruSeq adapters were introduced in the second step. Sequencing of libraries was performed on an Illumina NovaSeq with 2 x 150 bp paired-end reads. Processing in the source paper ran as follows. The reads were demultiplexed and collapsed into UMI-guided consensus sequences using migec v1.2.7. Using mixcr v2.1.11, the UMI consensuses were aligned to TRA and TRB V and J templates and assembled into clonotypes. Clonotypes were classified as expanded or contracted when called significant by both edgeR and NoisET, with noise models trained on biological replicates. For edgeR calls, the cutoffs were a false discovery rate-adjusted p below 0.01 and a log2 fold-change threshold of 1. As an exploratory analysis of dynamics, max-normalized trajectories of the 1000 most abundant clonotypes were examined by PCA with hierarchical clustering. Separately sequenced CD4+ and CD8+ repertoires were used to assign a CD4 or CD8 phenotype to each responding clone. TCRdb itself trimmed the public reads at Q25 with fastp, ran MiXCR and retained productive beta chains. Merged by CDR3 protein, the rows form single entries marked with the most common genes and DNA. The V and J calls follow TCRdb's processing rather than the paper's. The sample data list about 320,000 distinct CDR3 sequences, and roughly an eighth of these were observed just once. The biggest ten clones account for 21% of the sample.

Overall study results and their limits: Whether the second-wave clones peaking on day 37 were SARS-CoV-2 specific was not confirmed. Contracting CD4+ clones turned up mainly in the CM and EM memory subsets, whereas EMRA was where CD8+ clones were enriched. Clones that contracted from day 15 to 85 showed balanced CD4/CD8 phenotypes, whereas a second wave of clones that expanded from day 15 to 37 leaned towards CD4+. Some responding clones were detected in pre-infection memory, which suggested that pre-existing cross-reactive memory T cells had joined the SARS-CoV-2 response. The study covered only a couple of mild cases, and larger cohorts including severe cases with pre-infection samples were considered necessary.

According to the germline V gene (reference sequence), CDR1 reads MNHEY and CDR2 reads SMNVEV. The CDR3 starts with the cysteine, ends with the phenylalanine, and has 15 residues. The only DNA kept is the CDR3, 45 bases in frame from the first base. V loses 7 bases at its end and J loses 5 bases; junction bases beyond the gene matches: 8. Ficoll-Paque density gradient centrifugation was the method used to isolate PBMCs. Sequencing was done on a sample of PBMCs or a T cell subset sorted from them (not recorded which). This sequence originates from a man aged 18 to 30 who had mild COVID-19 (a few samples of this study predate the infection). The sample titles of this study are shuffled in the database, so cell type and time point are left out; the donor was told from shared clones. Here the chain combines TRBV27 and TRBJ2-5; 12 middle bases align to TRBD2. The DNA sequence follows: TGTGCCAGCACTTCTAGCGGGGGGGCCGGTGAGACCCAGTACTTC. This encodes CASTSSGGAGETQYF.